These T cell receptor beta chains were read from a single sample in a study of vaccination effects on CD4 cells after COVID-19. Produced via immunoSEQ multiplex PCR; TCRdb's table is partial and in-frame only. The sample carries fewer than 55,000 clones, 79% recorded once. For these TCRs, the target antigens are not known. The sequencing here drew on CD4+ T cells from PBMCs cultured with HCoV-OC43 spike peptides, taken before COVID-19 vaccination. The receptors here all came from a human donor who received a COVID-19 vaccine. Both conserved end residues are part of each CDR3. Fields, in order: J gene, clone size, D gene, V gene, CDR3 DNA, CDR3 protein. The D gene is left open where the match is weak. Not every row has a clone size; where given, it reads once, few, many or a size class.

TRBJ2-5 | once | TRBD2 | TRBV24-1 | TGTGCCACCAGTGAGTCCGTAGCGGGGAGGGTGACCCAGTACTTC | CATSESVAGRVTQYF
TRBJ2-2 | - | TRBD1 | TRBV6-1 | TGTGCCAGCAGTGACCCAGGGGGCTTGGTCGGGGGGGAGCTGTTTTTT | CASSDPGGLVGGELFF
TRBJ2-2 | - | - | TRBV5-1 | TGCGCCAGCAGCTTGCCACCGCGGGGCTCCGGGGAGCTGTTTTTT | CASSLPPRGSGELFF
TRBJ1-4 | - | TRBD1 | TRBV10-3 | TGTGCCATCAGGCCGGGACAGGGGGGTGAAAAACTGTTTTTT | CAIRPGQGGEKLFF
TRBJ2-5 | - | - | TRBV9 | TGTGCCAGCAGCGTAGAGGGGGGGCGTGAGACCCAGTACTTC | CASSVEGGRETQYF
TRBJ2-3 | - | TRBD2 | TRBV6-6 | TGTGCCAGCAGCCAGACTAGCGGGGCGGGAGATACGCAGTATTTT | CASSQTSGAGDTQYF
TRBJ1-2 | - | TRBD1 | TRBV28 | TGTGCCAGCAGTTTACGACACCGGGACAGGGACTATGGCTACACCTTC | CASSLRHRDRDYGYTF
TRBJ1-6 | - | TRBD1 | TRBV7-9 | TGTGCCAGCAGATTAACAGGGGAATTCTCACCCCTCCACTTT | CASRLTGEFSPLHF
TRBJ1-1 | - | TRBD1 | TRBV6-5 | TGTGCCAGCTCGATAGGCCAGGGGGGGGTAGCTTTCTTT | CASSIGQGGVAFF
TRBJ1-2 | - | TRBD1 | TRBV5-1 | TGCGCCAGCAGCCCGTACAGGGGTCCTGGCGGCTACACCTTC | CASSPYRGPGGYTF
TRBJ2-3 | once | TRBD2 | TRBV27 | TGTGCCAGCAGTTTTGCTACTAGCGCAGATACGCAGTATTTT | CASSFATSADTQYF
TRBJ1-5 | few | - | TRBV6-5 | TGTGCCAGCAGTCTCAAGGGTCAGCCCCAGCATTTT | CASSLKGQPQHF
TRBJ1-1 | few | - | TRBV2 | TGTGCCAGCAGTGACAGGGAGAACACTGAAGCTTTCTTT | CASSDRENTEAFF
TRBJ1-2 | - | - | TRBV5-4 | TGTGCCAGCAGCTGGAGCAGGGATAGCTATGGCTACACCTTC | CASSWSRDSYGYTF
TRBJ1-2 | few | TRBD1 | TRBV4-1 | TGCGCCAGCAGCCAAGCGACAGGGCTTAACTATGGCTACACCTTC | CASSQATGLNYGYTF
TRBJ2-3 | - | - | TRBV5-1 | TGCGCCAGCAGCTCCTCTACGGGGAGCGATACGCAGTATTTT | CASSSSTGSDTQYF
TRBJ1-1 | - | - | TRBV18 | TGTGCCAGCTCACCACCGAAGGGTATGGGCACTGAAGCTTTCTTT | CASSPPKGMGTEAFF
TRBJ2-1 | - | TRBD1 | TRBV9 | TGTGCCAGCAGCGTCCTACAGGGGCTCTACAATGAGCAGTTCTTC | CASSVLQGLYNEQFF
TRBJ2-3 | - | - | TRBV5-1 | TGCGCCAGCAGCCTGGGGGGAGCAGATACGCAGTATTTT | CASSLGGADTQYF
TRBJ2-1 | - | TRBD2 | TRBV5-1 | TGCGCCAGCAGCTTGTTGACTAGCGGGGGTCTCGATGAGCAGTTCTTC | CASSLLTSGGLDEQFF
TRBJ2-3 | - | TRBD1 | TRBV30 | TGTGCCTGGAGTGTACGCCGGACAGGGGGCACAGATACGCAGTATTTT | CAWSVRRTGGTDTQYF
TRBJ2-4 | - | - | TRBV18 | TGTGCCAGCTCACCAGAGGGAAACATTCAGTACTTC | CASSPEGNIQYF
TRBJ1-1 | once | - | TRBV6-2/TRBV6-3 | TGTGCCAGCAGTCGCCCGGGGGCAGCGACGAACACTGAAGCTTTCTTT | CASSRPGAATNTEAFF
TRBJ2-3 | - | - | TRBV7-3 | TGTGCCAGCAGACTTTCTAGCACAGATACGCAGTATTTT | CASRLSSTDTQYF
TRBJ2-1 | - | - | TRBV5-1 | TGCGCCAGCAGCCTGCAGGGGACCTACAATGAGCAGTTCTTC | CASSLQGTYNEQFF
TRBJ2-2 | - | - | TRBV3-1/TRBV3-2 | TGTGCCAGCAGCCAAGAACGGAAGGCGAACACCGGGGAGCTGTTTTTT | CASSQERKANTGELFF
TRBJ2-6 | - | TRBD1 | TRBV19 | TGTGCCAGTAGTGCGGACAGGACCAACTCTGGGGCCAACGTCCTGACTTTC | CASSADRTNSGANVLTF
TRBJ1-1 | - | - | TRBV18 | TGTGCCAGCTCACACTTGGAGTCTGAAGCTTTCTTT | CASSHLESEAFF
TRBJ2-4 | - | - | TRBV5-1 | TGCGCCAGCAGCGCGAGGGGACTTTTCGATACAGGAAACATTCAGTACTTC | CASSARGLFDTGNIQYF
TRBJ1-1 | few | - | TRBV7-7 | TGTGCAGGGAGGGGGGCAGCTTTCTTT | CAGRGAAFF
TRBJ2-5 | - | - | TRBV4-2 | TGTGCCAGCAGCCAAGATAGGGGGGCGCGTGACGAGACCCAGTACTTC | CASSQDRGARDETQYF
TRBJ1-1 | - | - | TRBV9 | TGTGCCAGCAGCACGACCATGAACACTGAAGCTTTCTTT | CASSTTMNTEAFF
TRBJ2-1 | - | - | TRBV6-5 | TGTGCCAGCAGTCTCCTCGGGGGGCGGGGTGAGCAGTTCTTC | CASSLLGGRGEQFF
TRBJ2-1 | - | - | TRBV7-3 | TGTGCCAGCAGCTTCGACCGGGACGCCGGGGCCAATGAGCAGTTCTTC | CASSFDRDAGANEQFF
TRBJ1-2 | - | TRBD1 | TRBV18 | TGTGCCAGCTCACCATCCGGGACAGCCTATGGCTACACCTTC | CASSPSGTAYGYTF
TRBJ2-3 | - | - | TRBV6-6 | TGTGCCAGCAGCTACGGGGAAGGAGATACGCAGTATTTT | CASSYGEGDTQYF
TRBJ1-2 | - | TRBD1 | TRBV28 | TGTGCCAGCAGTTTTCTTCAGGGGGACTATGGCTACACCTTC | CASSFLQGDYGYTF
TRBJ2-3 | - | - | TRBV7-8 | TGTGCCAGCAGCTTAGTTGCCCGAGAAGATACGCAGTATTTT | CASSLVAREDTQYF
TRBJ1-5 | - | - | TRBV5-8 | TGTGCCAGCAGCCGGAGGGACGGCAATCAGCCCCAGCATTTT | CASSRRDGNQPQHF
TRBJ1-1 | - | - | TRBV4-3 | TGCGCCAGCAGCCAACCCCTATTCGAGCGGCAGCCTCGGAGAGCTTTCTTT | CASSQPLFERQPRRAFF
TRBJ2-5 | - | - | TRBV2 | TGTGCCAGCAGTGTTCGGACAGTCCAAGAGACCCAGTACTTC | CASSVRTVQETQYF
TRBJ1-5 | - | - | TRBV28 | TGTGCCAGCAGTTTATTGTCGCGGGGGGGCAATCAGCCCCAGCATTTT | CASSLLSRGGNQPQHF
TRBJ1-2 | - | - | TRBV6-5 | TGTGCCAGCAGCGGACAGCTCCAAAACTATGGCTACACCTTC | CASSGQLQNYGYTF
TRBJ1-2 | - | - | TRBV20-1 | TGCAGTGCTAGTCGAGGGCAAGGCTATGGCTACACCTTC | CSASRGQGYGYTF
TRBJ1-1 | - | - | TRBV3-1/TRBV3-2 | TGTGCCAGCAGCCAGGAGGGGTGGAACACTGAAGCTTTCTTT | CASSQEGWNTEAFF
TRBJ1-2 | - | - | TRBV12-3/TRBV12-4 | TGTGCCAGCAGTTTAGCAGACAGTTATGGCTACACCTTC | CASSLADSYGYTF